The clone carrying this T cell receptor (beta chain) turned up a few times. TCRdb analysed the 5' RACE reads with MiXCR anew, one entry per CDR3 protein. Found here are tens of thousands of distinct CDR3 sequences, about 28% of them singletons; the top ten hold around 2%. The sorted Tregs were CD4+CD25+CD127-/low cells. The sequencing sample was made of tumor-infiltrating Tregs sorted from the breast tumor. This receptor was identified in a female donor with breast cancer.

The CDR3 protein is CASSQEGRPGYTF. The CDR3, as DNA: TGCGCCAGCAGCCAAGAAGGCAGGCCCGGCTACACCTTC. The chain recombines TRBV4-1 with TRBJ1-2; D is ambiguous. Deletions cut 0 bases from V and 8 bases from J, with 10 bases between. The CDR3 is 13 residues long. Germline lookup yields CDR1 MGHRA and CDR2 YSYEKL.